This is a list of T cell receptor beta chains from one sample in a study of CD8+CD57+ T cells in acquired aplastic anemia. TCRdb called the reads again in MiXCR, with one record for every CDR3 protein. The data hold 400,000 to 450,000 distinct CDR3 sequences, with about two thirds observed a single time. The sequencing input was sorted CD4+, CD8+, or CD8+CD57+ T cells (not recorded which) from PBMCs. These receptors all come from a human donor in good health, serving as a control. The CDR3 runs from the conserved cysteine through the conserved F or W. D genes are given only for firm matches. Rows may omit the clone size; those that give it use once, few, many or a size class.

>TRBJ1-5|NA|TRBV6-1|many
TGTGCCAGCAGTGAAGTCGGGGTATATCAGCCCCAGCATTTT
CASSEVGVYQPQHF
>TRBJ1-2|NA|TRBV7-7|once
TGTGCTAGCAGCGTAGCTTATGTGACTTGTAGGCGCTACACCTTC
CASSVAYVTCRRYTF
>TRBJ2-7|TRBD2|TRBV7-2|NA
TGTGCCAGCAGCTACCAGGGTATCGGGGGGGCACGTGGGCAGTACTTC
CASSYQGIGGARGQYF
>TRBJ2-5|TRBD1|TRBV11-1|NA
TGTGCCAGTAGCCCGGGACAGGGGTCCCAACTAGGGACCCAGTACTTC
CASSPGQGSQLGTQYF
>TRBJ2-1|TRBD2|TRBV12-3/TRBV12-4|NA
TGTGCCAGCTGTCCGGGACTAGCGGCTAATGAGCAGTTCTTC
CASCPGLAANEQFF
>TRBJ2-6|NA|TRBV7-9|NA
TGTGCCAGCAGCTTAGGGTGGGGCTCTGGGGGAAACGTCCTGACTTTC
CASSLGWGSGGNVLTF
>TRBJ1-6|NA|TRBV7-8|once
TGTGCCAGCAGCTTAACAGGAGGAAGTACTTCACCCCACCACTTT
CASSLTGGSTSPHHF
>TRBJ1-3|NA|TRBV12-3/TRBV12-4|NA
TGTGCCAGCAGTTATTTGACAGCTGGAAACACCATATATTTT
CASSYLTAGNTIYF
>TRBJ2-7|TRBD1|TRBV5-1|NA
TGTGCCAGCAGCCAAGGCCAGACAGGGTCCTACGAGCAGTACTTC
CASSQGQTGSYEQYF
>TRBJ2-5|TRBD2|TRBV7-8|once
TGTGCCAGCAGCTTAGGACTAGCGGGGGAAGACTACGAGTACTTC
CASSLGLAGEDYEYF
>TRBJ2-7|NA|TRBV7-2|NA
TGTGCCAGCGGGGGGGCGGCAGGGGGCGGAAAACAGCAGTACTTC
CASGGAAGGGKQQYF
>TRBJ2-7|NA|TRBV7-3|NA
TGTGCCAGCAGCTTAGGAGGGGGCAGGGCCGAAGCTGTCCAGTACTTC
CASSLGGGRAEAVQYF
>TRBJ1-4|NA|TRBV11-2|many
TGTGCCAGCAGCAATAGAGGAGGGGAGTATGAAAAACTGTTTTTT
CASSNRGGEYEKLFF
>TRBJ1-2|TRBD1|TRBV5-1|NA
TGCGCCAGCAGCACCTCCGGGACAGGGAACTATGGCTACACCTTC
CASSTSGTGNYGYTF
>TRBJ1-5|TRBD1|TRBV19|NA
TGTGCCAGCGCCCCCACGGACAGGGTTGAAAATCAGCCCCAGCATTTT
CASAPTDRVENQPQHF
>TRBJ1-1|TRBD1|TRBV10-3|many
TGTGCCACTATTGGACAGGGGTTAAACACTGAAGCTTTCTTT
CATIGQGLNTEAFF
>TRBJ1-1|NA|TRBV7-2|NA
TGTGCCAGCAGCTTGTTGCCCGAGAACAATGAAGCTTTCTTT
CASSLLPENNEAFF
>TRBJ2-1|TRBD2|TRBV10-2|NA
TGCGCCACCGTGGGACTAGCGGGGGGCAGTGAGCAGTTCTTC
CATVGLAGGSEQFF
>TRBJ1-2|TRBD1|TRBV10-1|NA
TGTGCCATCAGTACCGTGGCAGGGGGCTATGGCTACACCTTC
CAISTVAGGYGYTF
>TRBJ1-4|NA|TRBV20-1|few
TGCAGTGCCAGAACGGGGCGGGGGGAGGAAAAACTGTTTTTT
CSARTGRGEEKLFF
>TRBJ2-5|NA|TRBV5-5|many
TGTGCCAGCAGCTTGGAGGGCCAAGAGACCCAGTACTTC
CASSLEGQETQYF
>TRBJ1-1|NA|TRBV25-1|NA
TGTGCCAGCAGCCGTATTAAGACCGACACCGAAGCATTCTTT
CASSRIKTDTEAFF
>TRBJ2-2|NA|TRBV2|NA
TGTGCCAGCAGATTGGACAGCAACACCGGGGAGCTGTTTTTT
CASRLDSNTGELFF
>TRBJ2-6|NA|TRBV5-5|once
TGTGCCAGCAGTGGATCCCCAGGGGCCAACGTCCTGACTTTC
CASSGSPGANVLTF
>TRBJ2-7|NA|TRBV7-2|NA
TGTGCCAGCAGTGACTCACGGAATGTTAATTCCTACGAGCAGTACTTC
CASSDSRNVNSYEQYF
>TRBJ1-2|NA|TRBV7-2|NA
TGTGCCAGCAGCTTCTACGTCTTCAGCGCAACAAATCGCGGGGGCGATTTCCTTGACTATGGCTACACCTTC
CASSFYVFSATNRGGDFLDYGYTF
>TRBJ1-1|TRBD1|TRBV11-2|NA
TGTGCCAGCAGCAGAGGGACAGGGCCAGGCACTGAAGCTTTCTTT
CASSRGTGPGTEAFF
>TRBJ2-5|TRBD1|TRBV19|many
TGTGCCAGTAGGCGTAACAGGGGGGAGACCCAGTACTTC
CASRRNRGETQYF
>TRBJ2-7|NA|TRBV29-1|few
TGCAGCGTTGAGGGCGAAGGGGGAAGGCAGTACTTC
CSVEGEGGRQYF
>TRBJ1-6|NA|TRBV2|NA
TGTGCCAGCAGCGTGGGTGGACAGCCTACTTCACCCCACCACTTT
CASSVGGQPTSPHHF
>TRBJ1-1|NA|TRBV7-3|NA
TGTGCCAGCAGCCAGCGGACGAGGGCTGAAGCTTTCTTT
CASSQRTRAEAFF
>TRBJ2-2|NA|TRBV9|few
TGTGCCAGCAGCGCAACCGGGCTGGAGATCGGGGAGCTGTTTTTT
CASSATGLEIGELFF
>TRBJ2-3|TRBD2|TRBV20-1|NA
TGCAGTGCCCCCGCCCGGGGGGGAAGCCCAGATACGCAGTATTTT
CSAPARGGSPDTQYF